This TCR beta chain was found in a study of CD8 T cells in Susac syndrome. Study overall: Patients with Susac syndrome, at blood draw, were therapy-naive, on corticosteroids, or on intravenous immunoglobulin alone.

The study's findings and limits: Expansion of Susac CD8+ clones peaked in TEMRA cells and in active patients. Susac-specific public clones numbered around 16 in total CD8+ repertoires (and about five in CD8+ TEMRA repertoires).

In germline, CDR1 is SGHRS, CDR2 YFSETQ. Deletions cut 0 bases from V and 4 bases from J, with 11 bases between. The CDR3 is 14 residues long. Fulfillment of recently defined diagnostic criteria for definite or probable disease was shown by the patients with Susac syndrome. With respect to this clonotype: Antigen unknown.

RNA was extracted with the RNeasy kit, and a quantity of about 0.45 to 1 ug was reverse transcribed using random hexamers. TCRdb itself ran the immunoSEQ multiplex PCR reads through MiXCR, one entry per CDR3 protein. The sample lists 100,000 or so distinct CDR3 sequences, roughly 96% occurring once. The rearrangement uses TRBV5-1 and TRBJ2-7, with a weak D call TRBD2 (6 bases). Material for sequencing was CD8+ T cells from PBMCs. This clonotype was sampled from a human donor with Susac syndrome. The CDR3, as DNA: TGCGCCAGCAGCTTGGGACCGGGGGATTACGAGCAGTACTTC. Amino acid sequence: CASSLGPGDYEQYF.